The 21 T cell receptor beta chains below come from one sample, sequenced in a study of human T cells and chemical hapten exposure. Time point described: patch test 1, 2 weeks after DPC sensitization. Regarding treatment: therapeutic diphenylcyclopropenone sensitization with weekly scalp DPC. From the RACE reads, TCRdb called clonotypes with MiXCR, one entry per CDR3 protein. The table lists roughly 74,000 distinct CDR3 sequences, about 32% of them singletons, with 7.5% to 10% in the top ten. Sequenced material: whole blood, taken in connection with sensitization to the hapten diphenylcyclopropenone (DPC). These receptors were obtained from a man in his forties with alopecia areata. Some clones in this sample may be carry-over from other donors' samples.

The genes are TRBV6-2 or TRBV6-3 and TRBJ2-7, with D perhaps matching TRBD2 (6 bases). Trimming stripped 4 bases from V and 4 bases from J, with 8 bases between. The CDR3 is made up of 12 amino acids. Germline assignment: CDR1 MNHEY and CDR2 SVGEGT. The CDR3 protein is CASSWGTYEQYF. Written as DNA, the CDR3 is TGTGCCAGCAGTTGGGGGACTTACGAGCAGTACTTC.

This chain uses TRBV9 with TRBJ1-6; perhaps TRBD1 as D (6 bases). V shed 4 bases and J shed 5 bases, with 13 bases lying between them. Germline V CDR1 and CDR2: SGDLS, YYNGEE. This CDR3 has 15 amino acids. The DNA of the CDR3 is TGTGCCAGCAGCCCACGGGGGCCTAATAATTCACCCCTCCACTTT. Translating it yields CASSPRGPNNSPLHF.

This clonotype has only a few counts. The CDR3 DNA is TGTGCCATCAGTGAGCCCGGCAAATACGAGCAGTACTTC. Translated: CAISEPGKYEQYF. The V gene is TRBV10-3, the J gene TRBJ2-7; D gene uncertain. The CDR3 runs 13 residues. CDR1 is ENHRY and CDR2 is SYGVKD in the germline V gene. V was shortened by 2 bases and J by 4 bases, with 9 bases between the two germline ends.

This chain connects TRBV12-3 or TRBV12-4 to TRBJ1-5, with D perhaps matching TRBD1 (5 bases). The CDR3 spans 12 residues. Trimming stripped 10 bases from V and 5 bases from J, with 12 bases between. For the CDR3, the DNA is TGTGCCACCGGGGTGGGGGATCAGCCCCAGCATTTT. It encodes CATGVGDQPQHF.

This chain joins TRBV5-4 and TRBJ2-3; TRBD2 matches 9 bases. Germline CDR1 and CDR2: SGHNT and YYREEE (reference sequence). The ends lost 1 base at V and 4 bases at J; junction bases unmatched: 4. The CDR3 contains 15 residues. For the CDR3, the DNA is TGTGCCAGCAGCTTGAGGCGGGAGGGCCCAGATACGCAGTATTTT. This translates into CASSLRREGPDTQYF. Supplemented by reference TRBV5-4 and TRBJ2-3, the full variable domain reads ETGVTQSPTHLIKTRGQQVTLRCSSQSGHNTVSWYQQALGQGPQFIFQYYREEENGRGNFPPRFSGLQFPNYSSELNVNALELDDSALYLCASSLRREGPDTQYFGPGTRLTVL.

The chain combines TRBV20-1 with TRBJ1-1; 7 bases fit TRBD1. Germline CDR1 and CDR2: DFQATT and SNEGSKA (reference sequence). CDR3 length: 14 residues. V was pared by 3 bases and J by 7 bases, with 11 bases of the junction left unmatched. CDR3 sequence (DNA): TGCAGTGCTAGGATACAGGGGCTGATCGGTGAAGCTTTCTTT. This gives the protein CSARIQGLIGEAFF.

This chain links TRBV20-1 with TRBJ1-3; 11 bases line up with TRBD1. There are 15 residues in the CDR3. Germline-derived CDR1 and CDR2 are DFQATT and SNEGSKA (reference sequence). V lost 6 bases to trimming and J lost 8 bases; unmatched junction nucleotides: 12. CDR3 DNA sequence: TGCAGTGCACAAGGGACAGGGGGTTTTTTTGACACCATATATTTT. This gives the protein CSAQGTGGFFDTIYF.

Notes on this clonotype: The junction departs from germline at one end; a sequencing error may be responsible. The V call is TRBV20-1, the J call TRBJ2-2; no clear D gene. There are 15 residues in the CDR3. From germline, CDR1 is DFQATT and CDR2 SNEGSKA (reference sequence). The DNA for the CDR3 is TGCAGTGCTAGTGGAGATGACGCGAACAACGGGGAGCTGTTTTTT. Its translation: CSASGDDANNGELFF.

In its sample, this clonotype was seen a few times. This chain connects TRBV4-1 to TRBJ2-7; D is perhaps TRBD1 (6 bases). From germline, CDR1 is MGHRA and CDR2 YSYEKL. The CDR3 is made up of 15 amino acids. V was pared by 1 base and J by 4 bases, with 14 bases between. The DNA of the CDR3 is TGCGCCAGCAGCCAAGTGTATGAACAGGGATACGAGCAGTACTTC. It encodes CASSQVYEQGYEQYF.

This chain uses TRBV20-1 with TRBJ2-1, with TRBD2 as a possible D gene (6 bases). The CDR3 is made up of 16 amino acids. The V end was cut by 0 bases, the J end by 1 base, with 13 bases between. Germline CDR1 is DFQATT and CDR2 is SNEGSKA (reference sequence). The chain's CDR3 is CSAREGGAGSYNEQFF. The CDR3 DNA reads as TGCAGTGCTAGAGAAGGAGGGGCCGGGTCCTACAATGAGCAGTTCTTC.

This clonotype came up a few times. The chain joins TRBV25-1 to TRBJ2-1, with D unclear. The germline V gene encodes CDR1 MGHDK and CDR2 SYGVNS. The CDR3 loop spans 12 amino acids. V gave up 4 bases and J gave up 9 bases, with 10 bases separating them. The chain's CDR3 is CASSAGEAEQFF. CDR3 in DNA: TGTGCCAGCAGTGCCGGAGAAGCTGAGCAGTTCTTC.

The chain joins TRBV12-3 or TRBV12-4 to TRBJ2-2; D gene ambiguous. This CDR3 contains 13 residues. The V and J ends lost 6 bases and 6 bases respectively, with 11 bases between them. The CDR3 nucleotides read TGTGCCAGCAGACAATCCCTTTCCGGGGAGCTGTTTTTT. Protein sequence: CASRQSLSGELFF.

The rearrangement joins TRBV20-1 to TRBJ2-3; 8 nucleotides match TRBD1. Trimming took 1 base from V and 4 from J; bases not matched to a gene: 7. This CDR3 has 15 amino acids. In germline, CDR1 is DFQATT, CDR2 SNEGSKA (reference sequence). The CDR3 loop is CSARVGTGNPDTQYF. CDR3 in DNA: TGCAGTGCTAGAGTCGGGACAGGTAACCCAGATACGCAGTATTTT.

In its sample, this clonotype was seen many times. V is TRBV27 and J is TRBJ2-1; 10 bases align to TRBD1. CDR1 MNHEY and CDR2 SMNVEV come from the germline V gene (reference sequence). The CDR3 contains 13 residues. The J segment lost 8 bases and the V segment lost 6 bases, leaving 4 bases of the junction unmatched. The CDR3 DNA is TGTGCCAGCAGCTTGACAGGGGGCTATGAGCAGTTCTTC. Amino acids: CASSLTGGYEQFF.

This clonotype turned up a few times. The gene calls are TRBV24-1 and TRBJ1-1; 10 nucleotides align to TRBD1. Germline-derived CDR1 and CDR2 are KGHDR and SFDVKD. The CDR3 has 15 residues. The ends lost 6 bases at V and 3 bases at J; junction bases unmatched: 6. The CDR3: CATSFGQGGHTEAFF. The CDR3 coding sequence is TGTGCCACCAGTTTCGGACAGGGGGGCCACACTGAAGCTTTCTTT.

This clonotype was counted a few times. This chain connects TRBV4-3 to TRBJ2-1, with 11 bases identical to TRBD2. V was pared by 4 bases and J by 4 bases, with 9 bases of the junction left unmatched. Looked up from germline, CDR1 is LGHNA and CDR2 is YSLEER. The CDR3 length is 17 residues. CDR3 sequence (DNA): TGCGCCAGCAGCCCTCCCGGGGCTAGCGGGAGGTACAATGAGCAGTTCTTC. Amino acids: CASSPPGASGRYNEQFF.

This clonotype was detected a few times. The CDR3, as DNA: TGTGCCAGCTCGGGACAGGGAGGCACAGATACGCAGTATTTT. It codes for CASSGQGGTDTQYF. The chain combines TRBV27 with TRBJ2-3; TRBD1 aligns across 9 bases. CDR3 length: 14 amino acids. Germline V CDR1 and CDR2: MNHEY, SMNVEV (reference sequence). The J segment lost 1 base and the V segment lost 8 bases, leaving 4 bases of the junction unmatched.

The CDR3 nucleotides are TGTGCCAGCAGCTTAGACGCGAGCGGGAGTTGGAATGAGCAGTTCTTC. Translated: CASSLDASGSWNEQFF. V is TRBV7-9 and J is TRBJ2-1; 8 bases are shared with TRBD2. The CDR3 sequence is 16 residues long. Germline assignment: CDR1 SEHNR and CDR2 FQNEAQ (reference sequence). Trimming cost V 1 base and J 7 bases; bases outside gene matches: 9.

This clonotype was observed a few times. The chain employs TRBV6-1 and TRBJ2-7; 9 bases match TRBD1. This CDR3 region has 19 residues. Germline loops: CDR1 MNHNS, CDR2 SASEGT. V shed 2 bases, J shed 6 bases, and the junction held 20 bases outside the gene matches. As DNA, the CDR3 is TGTGCCAGCAGTGAACTCGATGAGGTCTTTCTGGGACAGGGTTCCGAGCAGTACTTC. Its translation: CASSELDEVFLGQGSEQYF.

This rearrangement joins TRBV6-1 to TRBJ2-7; D possibly corresponds to TRBD1 (6 bases). The CDR3 loop spans 14 amino acids. The V end lost 2 bases, the J end lost 0 bases, and 8 bases lay between the germline ends. Per the germline V gene, CDR1 is MNHNS and CDR2 is SASEGT. The CDR3 nucleotides read TGTGCCAGCAGTGAACAGGGGTCCTCCTACGAGCAGTACTTC. This translates into CASSEQGSSYEQYF.

The chain recombines TRBV11-2 with TRBJ2-3, with D tentatively TRBD2 (5 bases). The V end lost 6 bases, the J end lost 2 bases, and 15 bases lay between the germline ends. This CDR3 spans 15 amino acids. Germline CDR1 and CDR2: SGHAT and FQNNGV. CDR3 in DNA: TGTGCCAGCAGACTAAAGCGGATCTCCACAGATACGCAGTATTTT. As protein: CASRLKRISTDTQYF.